This T cell receptor (beta chain) was documented in a study of cytomegalovirus exposure and HLA in healthy donors. Sequencing was performed with immunoSEQ multiplex PCR; in TCRdb, only in-frame clones are kept and a portion is missing. The sample includes about 58,000 clones, about nine tenths of them seen just once. Details on this clone: Antigen specificity is unknown.

Notes on the study in general: A few CMV-associated chains were confirmed in vitro to be specific for CMV antigens. Roughly 170 TCR beta chains were listed as cytomegalovirus-associated. Most TCR sequences proved rare, with some public TCRs found in many donors. It was found in a later analysis that first-cohort TCR clusters tended to co-occur in the 130 or so validation repertoires.

CDR1 is SGHRS and CDR2 is YFSETQ in the germline V gene. The length of the CDR3 is 15 residues. The ends were cut back, 0 bases at V and 4 bases at J, with 14 bases in the middle. The TCR originated in a man between 18 and 35 years old in good health and CMV-seronegative. Sequencing was done on a sample of PBMCs. This sequence joins TRBV5-1 and TRBJ2-7, with D tentatively TRBD1 (6 bases). CDR3 sequence reads: CASSLEGGPTYEQYF. For the CDR3, the DNA is TGCGCCAGCAGCTTGGAAGGGGGACCGACTTACGAGCAGTACTTC.